These 10 T cell receptor beta chains share one sample of origin, sequenced in a study of T cell responses to AZD1222 COVID-19 vaccine. TCRdb's copy holds only in-frame clones and misses some; the assay was immunoSEQ multiplex PCR. The table records around 140,000 clones, over 85% of them present only once. The material sequenced was peripheral blood, taken on day 0 of AZD1222 vaccination. The receptors here all came from an adult in good health.

CDR3: CASSVTTGWNLGEAFF. In DNA, the CDR3 is TGTGCCAGCAGTGTAACGACAGGGTGGAATTTGGGTGAAGCTTTCTTT. The V and J genes are TRBV6-1 and TRBJ1-1, with TRBD1 identical over 7 bases. The ends lost 4 bases at V and 7 bases at J; junction bases unmatched: 15. This CDR3 has 16 residues. Germline V gene lookup returns CDR1 MNHNS and CDR2 SASEGT.

This rearrangement joins TRBV23-1 to TRBJ1-1; D may be TRBD1 (5 bases). TRBV23-1 is identified as an open reading frame with a role that is uncertain. The V and J ends lost 10 bases and 7 bases respectively, with 13 bases between them. The CDR3 is made up of 11 amino acids. The CDR3 nucleotides are TGCGCCACTCCGGGGCAAGGTGAAGCTTTCTTT. Amino acids: CATPGQGEAFF.

The chain carries TRBV7-9 and TRBJ1-3; possibly TRBD1 for D (5 bases). Germline CDR1 SEHNR, CDR2 FQNEAQ (reference sequence). Trimming took off 4 bases at V and 3 bases at J, with 19 bases between the two ends. This CDR3 has 17 residues. CDR3 loop: CASSSSKTAIFGNTIYF. In DNA form, the CDR3 reads TGTGCCAGCAGCTCATCCAAGACAGCAATATTTGGAAACACCATATATTTT.

This chain connects TRBV7-2 to TRBJ2-1; no clear D gene. Germline CDR1 reads SGHTA; CDR2 reads FQGNSA. Trimming stripped 2 bases from V and 5 bases from J, with 16 bases between. This CDR3 has 16 residues. The CDR3 region has the DNA TGTGCCAGCAGCTTATGGCCTCCCAACTACCACAATGAGCAGTTCTTC. It yields the protein CASSLWPPNYHNEQFF.

The chain combines TRBV27 with TRBJ1-5; possible D gene TRBD1, 6 bases. Deletions cut 2 bases from V and 6 bases from J, with 11 bases between. This CDR3 region has 14 residues. In germline, CDR1 is MNHEY, CDR2 SMNVEV (reference sequence). As DNA, the CDR3 is TGTGCCAGCAGTTTACGGGGGCTCGTTCAGCCCCAGCATTTT. This encodes CASSLRGLVQPQHF.

The V gene is TRBV12-3 or TRBV12-4, the J gene TRBJ2-7; TRBD1 matches at 8 bases. This CDR3 has 13 amino acids. Trimming took 8 bases from V and 5 from J; bases not matched to a gene: 8. The CDR3 DNA follows: TGTGCCAGCGGACACGACAGGGGCCACGAGCAGTACTTC. Encoded protein: CASGHDRGHEQYF.

The V and J genes are TRBV30 and TRBJ2-3; 10 bases fit TRBD1. Germline V gene sequence: CDR1 GTSNPN, CDR2 SVGIG (reference sequence). J was trimmed by 7 bases and V by 1 base; bases with no gene match: 8. The CDR3 is made up of 15 amino acids. The CDR3 protein is CAWSALRQGAYTQYF. As DNA, the CDR3 is TGTGCCTGGAGTGCCCTCCGACAGGGGGCATATACGCAGTATTTT. Combining the CDR3 with reference TRBV30 and TRBJ2-3 gives the whole variable domain SQTIHQWPATLVQPVGSPLSLECTVEGTSNPNLYWYRQAAGRGLQLLFYSVGIGQISSEVPQNLSASRPQDRQFILSSKKLLLSDSGFYLCAWSALRQGAYTQYFGPGTRLTVL.

The V call is TRBV11-3, the J call TRBJ2-1; the D is unclear. The length of the CDR3 is 12 residues. The V end lost 4 bases, the J end lost 7 bases, and 8 bases lay between the germline ends. Germline assignment: CDR1 SGHNT and CDR2 YENEEA. The CDR3 nucleotides read TGTGCCAGCAGCTCGGGTATTAATGAGCAGTTCTTC. It is translated as CASSSGINEQFF.

The V call is TRBV5-1, the J call TRBJ1-3; perhaps TRBD1 as D (5 bases). The CDR3 has 15 residues. CDR1 and CDR2 from the germline V gene are SGHRS and YFSETQ. Trimming stripped 4 bases from V and 1 base from J, with 12 bases between. The CDR3 spells CASSDTGFSGNTIYF. Written as DNA, the CDR3 is TGCGCCAGCAGCGATACAGGCTTTTCTGGAAACACCATATATTTT.

The chain combines TRBV5-1 with TRBJ1-1, with 8 bases matching TRBD1. The CDR3 is made up of 14 amino acids. Trimming at V came to 7 bases and at J to 5 bases, leaving 10 bases not matched to a gene. In germline, CDR1 is SGHRS, CDR2 YFSETQ. The CDR3 loop reads CASGRTGRSTEAFF. The CDR3 nucleotides read TGCGCCAGCGGTCGGACAGGGCGGTCGACTGAAGCTTTCTTT.